This T cell receptor (beta chain) was sequenced for a study of blood T cell repertoires in COVID-19. About the research overall: Sources were T cells, B-cell-depleted T cells, or PBMCs; the material itself was cDNA or gDNA.

In the authors' methods: Reference gene primer amplification yielded estimated nucleated cell counts. Sequencing was performed with immunoSEQ multiplex PCR; in TCRdb, only in-frame clones are kept and a portion is missing. D and trimming were read from the DNA, whereas the V and J calls and clone size are those reported in that table. Of about 120,000 clones in the sample, roughly 84% were seen once. CDR3 length equals 12 residues. The V gene lost 8 bases and the J gene lost 2 bases, with 11 bases spanning the gap. From germline, CDR1 is SQVTM and CDR2 ANQGSEA. This clonotype was obtained from a woman in her seventies who had recovered from COVID-19. What was sequenced was peripheral blood. This chain links TRBV29-1 with TRBJ2-3; a possible D gene is TRBD2 (6 bases). CDR3 residues: CSLRDHTDTQYF. The DNA of the CDR3 is TGCAGCTTGCGGGATCACACAGATACGCAGTATTTT.